This T cell receptor (beta chain) was captured in a study of blood T cell repertoires in COVID-19. Clones were read by immunoSEQ multiplex PCR, and TCRdb kept only the in-frame ones, dropping some. Among over 65,000 clones, roughly 82% were seen once, and the ten largest hold around 16%. This clone came up a few times. Germline CDR1 and CDR2: MDHEN and SYDVKM. There are 14 residues in the CDR3. The ends lost 5 bases at V and 6 bases at J; junction bases unmatched: 3. This chain joins TRBV28 and TRBJ1-6; 8 nucleotides line up with TRBD1. The TCR comes from a man aged 80 or over with active COVID-19. Sequenced sample: peripheral blood. CDR3 in amino acids: CASSRTGTNSPLHF. Here the CDR3 DNA reads TGTGCCAGCAGTCGGACAGGGACTAATTCACCCCTCCACTTT.